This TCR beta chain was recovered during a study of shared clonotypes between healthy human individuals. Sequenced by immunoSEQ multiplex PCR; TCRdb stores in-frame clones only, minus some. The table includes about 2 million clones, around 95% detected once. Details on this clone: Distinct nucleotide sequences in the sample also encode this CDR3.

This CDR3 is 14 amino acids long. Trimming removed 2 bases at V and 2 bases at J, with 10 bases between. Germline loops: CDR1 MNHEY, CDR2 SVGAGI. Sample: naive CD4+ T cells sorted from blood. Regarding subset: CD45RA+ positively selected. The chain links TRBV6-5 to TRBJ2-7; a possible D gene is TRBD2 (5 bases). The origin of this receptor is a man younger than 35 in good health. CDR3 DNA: TGTGCCAGCAGTTACGGTCGGGGTCCCTACGAGCAGTACTTC. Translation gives CASSYGRGPYEQYF.